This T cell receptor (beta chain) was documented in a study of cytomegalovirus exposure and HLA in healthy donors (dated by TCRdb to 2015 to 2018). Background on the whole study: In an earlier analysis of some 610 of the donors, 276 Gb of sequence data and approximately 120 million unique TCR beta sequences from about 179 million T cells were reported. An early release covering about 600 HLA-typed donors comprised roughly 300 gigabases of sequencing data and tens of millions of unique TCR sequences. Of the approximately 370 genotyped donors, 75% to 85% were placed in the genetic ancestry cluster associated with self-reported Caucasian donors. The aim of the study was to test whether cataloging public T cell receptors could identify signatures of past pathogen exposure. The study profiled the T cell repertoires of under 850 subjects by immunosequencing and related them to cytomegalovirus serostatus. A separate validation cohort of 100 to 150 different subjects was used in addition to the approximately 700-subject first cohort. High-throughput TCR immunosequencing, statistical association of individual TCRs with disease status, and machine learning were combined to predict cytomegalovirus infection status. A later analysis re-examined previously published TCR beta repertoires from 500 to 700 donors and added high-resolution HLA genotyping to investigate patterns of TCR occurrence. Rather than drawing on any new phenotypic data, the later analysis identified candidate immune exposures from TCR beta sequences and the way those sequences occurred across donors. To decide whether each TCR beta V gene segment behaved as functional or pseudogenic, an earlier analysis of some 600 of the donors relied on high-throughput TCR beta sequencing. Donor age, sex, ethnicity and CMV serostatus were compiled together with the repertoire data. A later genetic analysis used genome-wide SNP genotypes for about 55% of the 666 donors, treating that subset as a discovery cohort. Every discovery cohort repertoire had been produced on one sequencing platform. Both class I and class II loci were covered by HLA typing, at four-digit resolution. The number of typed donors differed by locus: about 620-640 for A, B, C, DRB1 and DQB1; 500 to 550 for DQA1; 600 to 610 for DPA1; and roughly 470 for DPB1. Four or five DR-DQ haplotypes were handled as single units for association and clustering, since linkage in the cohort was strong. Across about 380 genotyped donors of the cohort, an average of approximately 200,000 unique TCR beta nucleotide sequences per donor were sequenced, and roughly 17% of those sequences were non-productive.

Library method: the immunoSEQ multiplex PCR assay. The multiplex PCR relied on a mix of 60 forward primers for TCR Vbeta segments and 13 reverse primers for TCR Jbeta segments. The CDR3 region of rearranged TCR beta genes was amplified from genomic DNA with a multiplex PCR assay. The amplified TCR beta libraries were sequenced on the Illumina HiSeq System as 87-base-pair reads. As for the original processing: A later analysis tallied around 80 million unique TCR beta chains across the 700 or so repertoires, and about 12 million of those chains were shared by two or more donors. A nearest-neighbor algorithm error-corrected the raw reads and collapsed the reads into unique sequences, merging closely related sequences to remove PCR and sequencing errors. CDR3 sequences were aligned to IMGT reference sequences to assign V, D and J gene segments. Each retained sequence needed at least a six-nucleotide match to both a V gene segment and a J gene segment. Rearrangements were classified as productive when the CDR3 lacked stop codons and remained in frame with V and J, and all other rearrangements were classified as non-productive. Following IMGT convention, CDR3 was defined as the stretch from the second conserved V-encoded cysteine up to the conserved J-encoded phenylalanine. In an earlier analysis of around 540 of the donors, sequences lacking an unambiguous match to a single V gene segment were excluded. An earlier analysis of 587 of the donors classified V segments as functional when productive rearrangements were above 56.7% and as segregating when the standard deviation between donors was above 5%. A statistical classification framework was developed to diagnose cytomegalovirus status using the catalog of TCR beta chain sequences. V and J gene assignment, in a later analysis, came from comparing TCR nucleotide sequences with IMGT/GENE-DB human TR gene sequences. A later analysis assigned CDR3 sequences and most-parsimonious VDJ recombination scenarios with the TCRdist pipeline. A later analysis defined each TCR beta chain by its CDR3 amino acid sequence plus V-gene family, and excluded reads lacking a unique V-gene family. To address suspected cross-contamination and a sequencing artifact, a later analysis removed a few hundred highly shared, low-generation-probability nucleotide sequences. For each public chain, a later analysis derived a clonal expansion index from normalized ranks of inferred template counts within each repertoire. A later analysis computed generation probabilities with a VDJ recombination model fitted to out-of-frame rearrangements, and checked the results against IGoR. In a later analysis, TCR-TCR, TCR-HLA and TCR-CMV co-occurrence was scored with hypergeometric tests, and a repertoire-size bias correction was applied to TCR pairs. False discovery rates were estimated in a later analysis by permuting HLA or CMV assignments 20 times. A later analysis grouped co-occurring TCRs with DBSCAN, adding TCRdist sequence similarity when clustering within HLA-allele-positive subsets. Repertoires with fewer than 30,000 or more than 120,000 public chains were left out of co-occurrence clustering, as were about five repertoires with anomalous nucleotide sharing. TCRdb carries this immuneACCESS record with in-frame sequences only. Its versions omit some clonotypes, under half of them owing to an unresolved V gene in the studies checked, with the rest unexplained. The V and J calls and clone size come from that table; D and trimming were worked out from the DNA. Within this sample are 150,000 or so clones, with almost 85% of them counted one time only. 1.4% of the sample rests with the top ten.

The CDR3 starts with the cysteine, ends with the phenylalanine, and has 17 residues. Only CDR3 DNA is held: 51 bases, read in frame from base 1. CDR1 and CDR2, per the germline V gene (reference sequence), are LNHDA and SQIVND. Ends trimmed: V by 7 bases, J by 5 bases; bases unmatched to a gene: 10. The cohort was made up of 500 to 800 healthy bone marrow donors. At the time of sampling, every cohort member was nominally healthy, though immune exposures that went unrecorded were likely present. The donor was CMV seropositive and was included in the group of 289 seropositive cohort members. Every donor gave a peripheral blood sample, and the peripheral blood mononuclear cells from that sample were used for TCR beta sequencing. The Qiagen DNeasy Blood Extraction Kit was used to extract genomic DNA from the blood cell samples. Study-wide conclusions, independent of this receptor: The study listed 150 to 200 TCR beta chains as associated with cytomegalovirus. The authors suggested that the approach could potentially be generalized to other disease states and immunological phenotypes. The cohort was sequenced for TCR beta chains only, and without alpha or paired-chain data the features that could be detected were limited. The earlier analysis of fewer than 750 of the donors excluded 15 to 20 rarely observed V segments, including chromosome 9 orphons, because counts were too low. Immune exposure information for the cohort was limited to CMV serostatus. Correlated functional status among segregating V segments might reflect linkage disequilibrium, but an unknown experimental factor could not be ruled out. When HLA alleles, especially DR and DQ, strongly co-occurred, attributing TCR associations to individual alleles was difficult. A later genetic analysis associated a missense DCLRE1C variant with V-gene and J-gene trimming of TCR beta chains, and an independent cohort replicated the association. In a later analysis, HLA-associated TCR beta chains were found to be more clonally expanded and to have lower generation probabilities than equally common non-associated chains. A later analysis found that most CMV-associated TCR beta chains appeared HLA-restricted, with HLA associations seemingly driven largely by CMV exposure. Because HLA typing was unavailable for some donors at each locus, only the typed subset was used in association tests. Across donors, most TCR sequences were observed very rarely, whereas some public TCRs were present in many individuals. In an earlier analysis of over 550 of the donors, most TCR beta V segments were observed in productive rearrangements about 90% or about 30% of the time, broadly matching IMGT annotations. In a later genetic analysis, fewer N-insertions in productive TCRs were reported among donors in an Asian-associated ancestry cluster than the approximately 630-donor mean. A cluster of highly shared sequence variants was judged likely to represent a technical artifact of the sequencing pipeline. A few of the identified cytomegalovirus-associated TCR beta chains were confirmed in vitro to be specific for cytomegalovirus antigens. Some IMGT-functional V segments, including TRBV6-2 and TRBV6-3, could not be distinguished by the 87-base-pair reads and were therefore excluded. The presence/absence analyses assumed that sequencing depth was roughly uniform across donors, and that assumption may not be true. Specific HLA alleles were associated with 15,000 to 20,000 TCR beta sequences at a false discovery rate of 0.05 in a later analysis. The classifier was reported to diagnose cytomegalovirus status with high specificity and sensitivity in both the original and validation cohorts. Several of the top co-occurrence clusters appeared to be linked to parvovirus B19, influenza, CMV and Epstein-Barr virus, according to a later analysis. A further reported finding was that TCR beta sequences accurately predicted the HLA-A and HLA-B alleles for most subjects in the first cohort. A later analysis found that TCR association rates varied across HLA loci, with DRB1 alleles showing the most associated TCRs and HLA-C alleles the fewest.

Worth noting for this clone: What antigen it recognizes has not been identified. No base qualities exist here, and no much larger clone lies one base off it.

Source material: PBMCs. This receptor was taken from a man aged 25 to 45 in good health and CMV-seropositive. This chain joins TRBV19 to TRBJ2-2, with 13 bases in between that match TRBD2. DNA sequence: TGTGCCAGTACCTCAACCTGGGGACTAGCGGGGACCGGGGAGCTGTTTTTT. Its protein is CASTSTWGLAGTGELFF.